This T cell receptor beta chain stems from a study of regulatory T cells in long-lasting Graves disease. The study, taken as a whole, reports: TRBV28, TRBJ1-2 and TRBJ2-5 emerged as the favored segments in persistent disease. Only peripheral blood was studied, not thyroid tissue.

The CDR3 extends over 13 amino acids. Germline lookup yields CDR1 GTSNPN and CDR2 SVGIG (reference sequence). V lost 3 bases, J lost 4 bases, and 13 bases lay in between. Time point reported: newly diagnosed GD, antithyroid drugs for less than 3 months. RNA from PBMCs was the source of the TCR library. Building of the TCR beta libraries involved iRepertoire HTBI primers and Arm-PCR of CDR3 regions. TCRdb reprocessed the multiplex PCR reads via MiXCR and lists one record per CDR3 protein. The sample lists approximately 540,000 distinct CDR3 sequences, around 12% occurring once. This clonotype was counted ten times or more. The antigen is not known. The same data also went into a second study, on T cells in Graves' hyperthyroidism and ophthalmopathy.

This sequence originates from a woman aged 25 to 39 with Graves disease. J is TRBJ2-7 and V is TRBV30, with no clear D. The source material was peripheral blood mononuclear cells (PBMCs), sampled at new diagnosis, from a patient treated with antithyroid drugs. The CDR3 region is CAWSSGEWYEQYF. The CDR3 DNA reads as TGTGCCTGGAGCTCCGGAGAGTGGTACGAGCAGTACTTC.